The 27 T cell receptor beta chains below all came from one sample that was sequenced in a study of regulatory T cells in long-lasting Graves disease. As to time point: newly diagnosed GD, antithyroid drugs for less than 3 months. Generation of the TCR library employed RNA extracted from PBMCs. To make TCR beta libraries, researchers used iRepertoire HTBI primers and Arm-PCR of CDR3 regions. TCRdb re-analysed the multiplex PCR reads in MiXCR, keeping a single row per CDR3 protein. The sample shows 350,000 to 450,000 distinct CDR3 sequences, 15% of them seen only once. These data are also associated with another study on T cells in Graves' hyperthyroidism and ophthalmopathy.

The starting material was peripheral blood mononuclear cells (PBMCs), obtained at new diagnosis, from a patient treated with antithyroid drugs. These receptor sequences come from a woman younger than 45 with Graves disease.

The chain has TRBV9 and TRBJ2-1; TRBD2 is a possible D gene (6 bases). This CDR3 has 14 amino acids. The V gene lost 3 bases and the J gene lost 8 bases, with 15 bases spanning the gap. CDR1 and CDR2 from the germline V gene are SGDLS and YYNGEE. DNA of the CDR3: TGTGCCAGCAGCGAGGGTTCGGGGGTCGATGAGCAGTTCTTC. Translating gives CASSEGSGVDEQFF.

This clonotype was observed many times. The rearrangement uses TRBV7-9 and TRBJ1-1, with D unresolved. The CDR3 sequence is 14 residues long. The V and J ends lost 2 bases and 3 bases respectively, with 10 bases between them. Per the germline V gene, CDR1 is SEHNR and CDR2 is FQNEAQ (reference sequence). CDR3 sequence reads: CASSLNGRDTEAFF. The CDR3 DNA is TGTGCCAGCAGCTTAAATGGCCGGGACACTGAAGCTTTCTTT. The full variable domain, in which reference TRBV7-9 and TRBJ1-1 provide the parts outside the CDR3, is DTGVSQNPRHKITKRGQNVTFRCDPISEHNRLYWYRQTLGQGPEFLTYFQNEAQLEKSRLLSDRFSAERPKGSFSTLEIQRTEQGDSAMYLCASSLNGRDTEAFFGQGTRLTVV.

The chain combines TRBV7-2 with TRBJ1-5, with D possibly matching TRBD1 (5 bases). The CDR3 is 15 residues long. The germline CDR1 and CDR2 sequences are SGHTA and FQGNSA. Between the trimmed V and J ends, which lost 5 bases and 0 bases, there was a span of 11 bases. This CDR3 is CASSRTLYSNQPQHF. In DNA, the CDR3 is TGTGCCAGCAGCCGGACACTCTATAGCAATCAGCCCCAGCATTTT.

In this sample, this clonotype turned up many times. The CDR3 protein is CASSAARWGTSTGELFF. CDR3 nucleotide sequence: TGTGCCAGCAGTGCCGCGAGGTGGGGGACTTCGACCGGGGAGCTGTTTTTT. The chain recombines TRBV28 with TRBJ2-2; tentatively, D is TRBD2 (6 bases). V was trimmed by 5 bases and J by 5 bases, leaving 21 bases between them. Germline values: CDR1 MDHEN, CDR2 SYDVKM. The length of the CDR3 is 17 residues.

The table lists this clonotype with many counts. The V call is TRBV18, the J call TRBJ2-7; D assignment may be TRBD1 or TRBD2 (5 bases each). Deletions cut 6 bases from V and 3 bases from J, with 18 bases between. CDR3 length: 15 amino acids. Germline values: CDR1 KGHSH, CDR2 LQKENI. The CDR3 DNA sequence: TGTGCCAGCTCGCCCCAACCGGGACCCAACTACGAGCAGTACTTC. Protein: CASSPQPGPNYEQYF.

This clonotype turned up a few times. The chain uses TRBV28 and TRBJ2-2; 8 bases match TRBD1. J was trimmed by 3 bases and V by 2 bases; bases with no gene match: 11. The CDR3 runs to 18 residues. Germline V CDR1 and CDR2: MDHEN, SYDVKM. This chain's CDR3 is CASSLVQGALRHTGELFF. CDR3 nucleotide sequence: TGTGCCAGCAGTTTAGTTCAGGGGGCCCTCCGTCACACCGGGGAGCTGTTTTTT.

This clonotype came up many times. The chain combines TRBV12-3 or TRBV12-4 with TRBJ2-7; 7 nucleotides agree with TRBD1. The J segment lost 4 bases and the V segment lost 6 bases, leaving 9 bases of the junction unmatched. The CDR3 spans 14 residues. CDR3 sequence reads: CASRPRQGNYEQYF. The CDR3, as DNA: TGTGCCAGCAGACCCAGACAGGGAAATTACGAGCAGTACTTC.

Many counts were recorded for this clonotype. The chain carries TRBV7-2 and TRBJ2-5; D not resolved. The germline V and J ends were trimmed by 5 bases and 4 bases, with 11 bases remaining between them. The CDR3 sequence is 13 residues long. CDR1 is SGHTA, CDR2 FQGNSA, per germline. CDR3 DNA sequence: TGTGCCAGCAGCCCTCGGGTTGGAGAGACCCAGTACTTC. Translated, it gives CASSPRVGETQYF.

In this sample, this clonotype turned up many times. The rearrangement links TRBV20-1 to TRBJ2-7; 8 bases align to TRBD2. V lost 3 bases to trimming and J lost 0 bases; unmatched junction nucleotides: 7. There are 15 residues in the CDR3. Per germline, CDR1 DFQATT and CDR2 SNEGSKA (reference sequence). The CDR3 here is CSARTSESLSYEQYF. CDR3 DNA sequence: TGCAGTGCTAGGACTAGCGAGAGTCTCTCCTACGAGCAGTACTTC.

The V gene is TRBV7-2, the J gene TRBJ2-5, with D perhaps given as TRBD1 or TRBD2 (6 bases each). CDR3 size: 13 residues. The germline gives CDR1 SGHTA, CDR2 FQGNSA. Trimming pared 5 bases from V and 7 bases from J, leaving 14 bases between. The CDR3 is CASSPSEGGTQYF. CDR3 nucleotides: TGTGCCAGCAGCCCATCGGAGGGGGGGACCCAGTACTTC.

About this clonotype itself: Since no conserved phenylalanine or tryptophan closes the CDR3, a read error is the likely cause. The chain combines TRBV6-1 with TRBJ2-5; perhaps TRBD2 as D (7 bases). V lost 2 bases, J lost 4 bases, and 20 bases lay in between. This CDR3 is 17 amino acids long. Germline V gene lookup returns CDR1 MNHNS and CDR2 SASEGT. The CDR3 loop reads CASSENGVGGLGETQYL. DNA for the CDR3: TGTGCCAGCAGTGAAAATGGGGTGGGGGGGCTTGGAGAGACCCAGTACCTC.

Regarding this clonotype: Being one base from a much bigger clone, this may be a read error. The V gene is TRBV20-1, the J gene TRBJ1-4, with a possible D match to TRBD1 (5 bases). Trimming took off 6 bases at V and 8 bases at J, with 16 bases between the two ends. The CDR3 runs 13 residues. Germline V CDR1 and CDR2: DFQATT, SNEGSKA (reference sequence). CDR3 amino acids: CSARGGGREKLFF. The CDR3 coding sequence is TGCAGTGCCCGAGGCGGGGGTCGGGAAAAACTGTTTTTT.

This clonotype occurred many times. The chain recombines TRBV7-6 with TRBJ2-5; D is possibly TRBD1 or TRBD2 (6 bases each). The CDR3 has 17 amino acids. Germline CDR1 is SGHVS and CDR2 is FNYEAQ. Trimming stripped 8 bases from V and 1 base from J, with 23 bases between. The CDR3 DNA is TGTGCCAGCCGCCTGGGGGCGGCTAGCGTATCCCAAGAGACCCAGTACTTC. This encodes CASRLGAASVSQETQYF.

This clonotype was counted once. The V and J genes are TRBV2 and TRBJ2-7; 9 bases are a match to TRBD2. The trim removed 6 bases at V and 2 bases at J, leaving 8 bases unmatched. The CDR3 is made up of 15 amino acids. The V gene's germline CDR1 is SNHLY and CDR2 FYNNEI. The CDR3 sequence is CASRQLASGAYEQYF. In nucleotides, the CDR3 is TGTGCCAGCAGACAGTTGGCTAGCGGGGCCTACGAGCAGTACTTC.

The chain uses TRBV9 and TRBJ2-7; D could derive from TRBD1 or TRBD2 (5 bases each). Germline-derived CDR1 and CDR2 are SGDLS and YYNGEE. Trimming shortened V by 0 bases and J by 4 bases, and 14 bases separated the two germline ends. CDR3 length: 15 residues. The DNA of the CDR3 is TGTGCCAGCAGCGTAGATGGTGGGGCGGGTTACGAGCAGTACTTC. Translation gives CASSVDGGAGYEQYF.

The chain combines TRBV24-1 with TRBJ2-7; 9 bases line up with TRBD1. Trimming removed 5 bases from V and 3 bases from J; junction bases left unmatched: 7. Germline lookup yields CDR1 KGHDR and CDR2 SFDVKD. The CDR3 has 15 amino acids. The CDR3 reads CATSGWGQGGYEQYF. In DNA, the CDR3 is TGTGCCACCAGTGGCTGGGGACAGGGAGGCTACGAGCAGTACTTC.

This clonotype has a handful of counts. This chain uses TRBV4-1 with TRBJ2-7, with 7 bases matching TRBD2. CDR3 size: 16 residues. With 1 base clipped from V and 1 base from J, the junction kept 7 bases outside the gene matches. Germline assignment: CDR1 MGHRA and CDR2 YSYEKL. The CDR3: CASSQVWLAVSYEQYF. Here the CDR3 DNA reads TGCGCCAGCAGCCAAGTGTGGCTAGCGGTATCCTACGAGCAGTACTTC.

This clonotype was counted ten times or more. The chain employs TRBV6-5 and TRBJ2-7; D is uncertain. The CDR3 spans 16 residues. V was pared by 0 bases and J by 3 bases, with 15 bases between. CDR1 and CDR2 from the germline V gene are MNHEY and SVGAGI. The CDR3 DNA follows: TGTGCCAGCAGTTACTCGGTCATCCGCTTAAGCTACGAGCAGTACTTC. Translation gives CASSYSVIRLSYEQYF.

This clonotype has at least ten counts. The chain employs TRBV7-2 and TRBJ2-1; 11 bases are shared with TRBD2. Germline V gene data show CDR1 as SGHTA and CDR2 as FQGNSA. The CDR3 has 13 residues. The V segment lost 4 bases and the J segment 7 bases; nucleotides outside the gene matches: 0. The CDR3 sequence is CASSSSGRNEQFF. CDR3 in DNA: TGTGCCAGCAGCTCTAGCGGGAGGAATGAGCAGTTCTTC.

This clonotype was picked up many times. J is TRBJ2-7 and V is TRBV30; D remains ambiguous. V dropped 2 bases and J dropped 7 bases, with 9 bases sitting between them. The CDR3 spans 11 residues. Germline CDR1 GTSNPN, CDR2 SVGIG (reference sequence). CDR3 residues: CAWSPAREQYF. The CDR3 nucleotides are TGTGCCTGGAGTCCCGCCAGGGAGCAGTACTTC.

This clonotype has more than one count but fewer than ten. This chain uses TRBV29-1 with TRBJ1-6, with D tentatively TRBD1 (6 bases). The ends were cut back, 7 bases at V and 9 bases at J, with 25 bases in the middle. Germline V gene lookup returns CDR1 SQVTM and CDR2 ANQGSEA. The CDR3 covers 16 residues. In DNA form, the CDR3 reads TGCAGCGCCTTCGAAACCAGTGGACAGAAGGGTTCACCCCTCCACTTT. Encoded protein: CSAFETSGQKGSPLHF.

This sequence joins TRBV11-1 and TRBJ2-1; 14 bases fit TRBD2. CDR1 is SGHAT, CDR2 FQDESV, per germline (reference sequence). V trimming: 6 bases; J trimming: 3 bases; junction bases outside the gene matches: 4. The CDR3 is made up of 16 amino acids. The CDR3 DNA sequence: TGTGCCAGCAGTTTGACTAGCGGGAGGGACTACAATGAGCAGTTCTTC. Protein product: CASSLTSGRDYNEQFF.

The J gene is TRBJ1-2, the V gene TRBV20-1; D gene ambiguous. CDR3 size: 12 residues. CDR1 is DFQATT and CDR2 is SNEGSKA in the germline V gene (reference sequence). The CDR3 nucleotides read TGCAGCGCAAGGGCCTCTACCTATGGCTACACCTTC. This sequence encodes CSARASTYGYTF.

Regarding this clonotype: A much larger clone lies a single base off, so this may be a read error. The chain combines TRBV6-5 with TRBJ2-1; TRBD2 matches 7 bases. The V and J ends lost 0 bases and 9 bases, in that order; junction bases with no gene match: 11. The CDR3 is 16 residues long. Germline V lookup: CDR1 MNHEY, CDR2 SVGAGI. CDR3 sequence: CASSYSRREIKSEQFF. CDR3 DNA sequence: TGTGCCAGCAGTTACTCCCGGCGGGAGATAAAGAGTGAGCAGTTCTTC.

This clonotype has ten or more counts. The chain has TRBV9 and TRBJ2-5; tentatively, D is TRBD2 (6 bases). Germline V lookup: CDR1 SGDLS, CDR2 YYNGEE. Trimming removed 4 bases at V and 2 bases at J, with 15 bases between. The CDR3 sequence is 15 residues long. The CDR3 DNA sequence: TGTGCCAGCAGCTCCCGCGGGACTCCGCAAGAGACCCAGTACTTC. This translates into CASSSRGTPQETQYF.

The genes are TRBV6-2 or TRBV6-3 and TRBJ1-6; no clear D. Germline lookup yields CDR1 MNHEY and CDR2 SVGEGT. The CDR3 runs to 15 residues. Deletions cut 5 bases from V and 8 bases from J, with 16 bases between. The CDR3 region is CASSEYEPRYSPLHF. CDR3 bases: TGTGCCAGCAGTGAATATGAGCCTCGGTATTCACCCCTCCACTTT.

This clonotype has a count of ten or more. This chain links TRBV2 with TRBJ1-1; D gene unclear. The CDR3 length is 15 residues. CDR1 SNHLY and CDR2 FYNNEI come from the germline V gene. Trimming took off 6 bases at V and 1 base at J, with 15 bases between the two ends. The CDR3 protein is CASRFSDGGNTEAFF. The CDR3 nucleotides are TGTGCCAGCAGGTTTAGTGACGGCGGGAACACTGAAGCTTTCTTT.